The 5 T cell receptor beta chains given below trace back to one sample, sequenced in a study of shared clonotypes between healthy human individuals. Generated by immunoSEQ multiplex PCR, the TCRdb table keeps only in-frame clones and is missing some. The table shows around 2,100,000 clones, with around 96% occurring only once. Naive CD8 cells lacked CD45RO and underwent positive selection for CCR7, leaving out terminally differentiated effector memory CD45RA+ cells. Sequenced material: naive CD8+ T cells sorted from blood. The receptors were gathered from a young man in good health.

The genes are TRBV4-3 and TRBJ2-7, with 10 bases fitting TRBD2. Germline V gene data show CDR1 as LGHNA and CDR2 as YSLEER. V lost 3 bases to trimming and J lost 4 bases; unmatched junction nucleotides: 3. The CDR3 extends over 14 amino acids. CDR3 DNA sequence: TGCGCCAGCAGCCATGGGACTAGCGAGTACGAGCAGTACTTC. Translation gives CASSHGTSEYEQYF.

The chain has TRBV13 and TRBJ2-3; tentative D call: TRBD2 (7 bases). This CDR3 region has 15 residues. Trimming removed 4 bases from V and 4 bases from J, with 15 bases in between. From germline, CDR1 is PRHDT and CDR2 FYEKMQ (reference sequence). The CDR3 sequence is CASSSAGASSDTQYF. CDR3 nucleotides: TGTGCCAGCAGCTCTGCGGGGGCCTCTTCAGATACGCAGTATTTT.

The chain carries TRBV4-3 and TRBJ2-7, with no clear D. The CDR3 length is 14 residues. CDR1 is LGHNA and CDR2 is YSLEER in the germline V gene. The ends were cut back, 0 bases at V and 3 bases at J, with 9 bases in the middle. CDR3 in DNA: TGCGCCAGCAGCCAAGAGGACGGATACTACGAGCAGTACTTC. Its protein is CASSQEDGYYEQYF.

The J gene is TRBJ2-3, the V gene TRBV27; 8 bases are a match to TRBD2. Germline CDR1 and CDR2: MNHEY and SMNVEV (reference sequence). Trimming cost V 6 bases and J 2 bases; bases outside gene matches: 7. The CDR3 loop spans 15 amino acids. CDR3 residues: CASRALAVITDTQYF. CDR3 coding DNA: TGTGCCAGCAGGGCACTAGCGGTTATCACAGATACGCAGTATTTT.

CDR3 nucleotide sequence: TGCAGCGTTGATCCCGACGGCCTCCTTGGCTACACCTTC. Translated: CSVDPDGLLGYTF. The rearrangement uses TRBV29-1 and TRBJ1-2; no definite D call. Germline CDR1 reads SQVTM; CDR2 reads ANQGSEA. V dropped 3 bases and J dropped 7 bases, with 15 bases sitting between them. CDR3 size: 13 residues.